This T cell receptor beta chain is drawn from a study of CD8 T cells in Susac syndrome. J gave up 4 bases and V 5 bases, and 5 bases lay outside the gene matches. Germline lookup yields CDR1 MGHRA and CDR2 YSYEKL. The CDR3 runs to 15 residues. With random hexamers, about 0.45 to 1 ug RNA was reverse transcribed. TCRdb independently ran MiXCR on the immunoSEQ multiplex PCR reads; one entry per CDR3 protein. The sample shows under 200,000 distinct CDR3 sequences, 85% to 95% of them seen only once. The genes are TRBV4-1 and TRBJ1-3; the match to TRBD1 covers 10 bases. The receptor's source is a human donor with multiple sclerosis. The specimen was CD8+ T cells from PBMCs. CDR3 in DNA: TGCGCCAGCAGCGAGGACAGGGGGAGAGGAAACACCATATATTTT. Residues: CASSEDRGRGNTIYF.